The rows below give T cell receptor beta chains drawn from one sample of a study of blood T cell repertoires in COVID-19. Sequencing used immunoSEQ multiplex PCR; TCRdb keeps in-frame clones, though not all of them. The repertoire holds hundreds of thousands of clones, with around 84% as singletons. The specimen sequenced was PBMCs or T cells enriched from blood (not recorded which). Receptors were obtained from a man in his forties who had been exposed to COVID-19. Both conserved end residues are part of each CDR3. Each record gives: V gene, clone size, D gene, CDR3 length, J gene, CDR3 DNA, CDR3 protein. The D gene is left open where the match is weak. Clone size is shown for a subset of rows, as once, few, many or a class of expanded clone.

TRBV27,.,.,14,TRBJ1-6,TGTGCCAGCAGCGGGGGGGTGAAATTTTCACCCCTCCACTTT,CASSGGVKFSPLHF
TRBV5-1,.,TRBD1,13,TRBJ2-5,TGCGCCAGCAGCCGGACAGGGGAGGGGACCCAGTACTTC,CASSRTGEGTQYF
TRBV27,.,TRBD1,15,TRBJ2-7,TGTGCCAGCAGCTACGACAGGGGGAACTCCTACGAGCAGTACTTC,CASSYDRGNSYEQYF
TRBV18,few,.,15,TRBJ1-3,TGTGCCAGCTCACCCCTGGAGGTAGCTGGAAACACCATATATTTT,CASSPLEVAGNTIYF
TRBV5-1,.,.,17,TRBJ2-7,TGCGCCAGCAGCCTCGGCCCATCCTTGACAGTTGCTTACGAGCAGTACTTC,CASSLGPSLTVAYEQYF
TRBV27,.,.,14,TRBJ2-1,TGTGCCAGCAGACCGGGTCTCCCCATCAATGAGCAGTTCTTC,CASRPGLPINEQFF
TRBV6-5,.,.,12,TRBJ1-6,TGTGCCAGCAGGGACAGTAATTCACCCCTCCACTTT,CASRDSNSPLHF
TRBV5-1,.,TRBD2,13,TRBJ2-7,TGCGCCAGCAGCCCGGGGGGACTCTACGAGCAGTACTTC,CASSPGGLYEQYF
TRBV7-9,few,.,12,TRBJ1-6,TGTGCCAGCAGCCTTACTGATCCACCCCTCCACTTT,CASSLTDPPLHF
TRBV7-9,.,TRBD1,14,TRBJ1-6,TGTGCCAGCAGCCCAGGACAGGATAATTCACCCCTCCACTTT,CASSPGQDNSPLHF
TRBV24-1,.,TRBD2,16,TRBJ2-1,TGTGCCACCAGTGTTGGGGCGGGAGGTCACCACAATGAGCAGTTCTTC,CATSVGAGGHHNEQFF
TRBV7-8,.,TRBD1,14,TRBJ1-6,TGTGCCAGCAGGATGGGACAGAATAATTCACCCCTCCACTTT,CASRMGQNNSPLHF
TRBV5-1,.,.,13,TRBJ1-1,TGCGCCAGCAGCTTCAACTGGAACACTGAAGCTTTCTTT,CASSFNWNTEAFF
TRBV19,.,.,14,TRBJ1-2,TGTGCCAGCAGATCCAGGGGCGCTAACTATGGCTACACCTTC,CASRSRGANYGYTF
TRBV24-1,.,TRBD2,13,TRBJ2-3,TGTGCCACCGGGCGGGAGGGCACAGATACGCAGTATTTT,CATGREGTDTQYF
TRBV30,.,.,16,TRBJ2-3,TGTGCCTGGAGTGTAACGGATGGCGGGTACACAGATACGCAGTATTTT,CAWSVTDGGYTDTQYF
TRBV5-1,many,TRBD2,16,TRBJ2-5,TGCGCCAGCAGCTCCCAAGCTAGCGGGAGCCAAGAGACCCAGTACTTC,CASSSQASGSQETQYF
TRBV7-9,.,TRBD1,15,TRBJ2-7,TGTGCCAGCAGCTTAGTAGGGACAGTCTCCTACGAGCAGTACTTC,CASSLVGTVSYEQYF
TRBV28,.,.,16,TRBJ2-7,TGTGCCAGCAGTTCCGACCCCAGGATAAGCTCCTACGAGCAGTACTTC,CASSSDPRISSYEQYF
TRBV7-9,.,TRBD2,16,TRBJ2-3,TGTGCCAGCAGCCCCCGTCCCGGGACTAGATCAGATACGCAGTATTTT,CASSPRPGTRSDTQYF
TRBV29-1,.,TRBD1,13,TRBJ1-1,TGCAGCGTTACCCGACAGGGGGCCACTGAAGCTTTCTTT,CSVTRQGATEAFF
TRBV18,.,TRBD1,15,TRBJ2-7,TGTGCCAGCTCACCCCCCGGGACAGGTCTTTACGAGCAGTACTTC,CASSPPGTGLYEQYF
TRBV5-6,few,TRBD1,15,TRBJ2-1,TGTGCCAGCAGCTTGGGGGACAGGGTGGAGAATGAGCAGTTCTTC,CASSLGDRVENEQFF